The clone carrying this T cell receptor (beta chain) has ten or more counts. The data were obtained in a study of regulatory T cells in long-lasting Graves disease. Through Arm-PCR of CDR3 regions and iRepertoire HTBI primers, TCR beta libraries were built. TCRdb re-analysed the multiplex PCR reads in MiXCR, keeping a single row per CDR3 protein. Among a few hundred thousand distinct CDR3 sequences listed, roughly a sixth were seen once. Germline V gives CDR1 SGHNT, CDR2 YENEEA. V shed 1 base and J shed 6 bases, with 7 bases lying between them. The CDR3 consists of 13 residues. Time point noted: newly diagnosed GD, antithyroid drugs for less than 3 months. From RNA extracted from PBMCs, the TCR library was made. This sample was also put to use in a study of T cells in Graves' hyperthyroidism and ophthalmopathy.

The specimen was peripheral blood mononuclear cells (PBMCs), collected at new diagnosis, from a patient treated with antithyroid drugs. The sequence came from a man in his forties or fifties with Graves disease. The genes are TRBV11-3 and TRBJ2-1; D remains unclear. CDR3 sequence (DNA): TGTGCCAGCAGCTTAGGTCCGATCAATGAGCAGTTCTTC. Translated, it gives CASSLGPINEQFF.